This TCR beta chain was documented in a study of blood T cells in healthy people across ages. V lost 5 bases and J 6 bases, leaving 20 bases between the germline ends. The CDR3 extends over 15 amino acids. A second 7 to 11 cycle PCR used barcoded and J-beta primers. TCRdb fed the 5' RACE reads into MiXCR, producing one record per CDR3 protein. In the table there are about 900,000 distinct CDR3 sequences, around two thirds of which are singletons. What was sequenced was blood. J is TRBJ2-7 and V is TRBV12-3 or TRBV12-4, with D tentatively TRBD1 or TRBD2 (5 bases each). The sequence was obtained from a man younger than 45 in good health. CDR3 sequence: CASSNGGPGRPEQYF. The DNA of the CDR3 is TGTGCCAGCAGTAACGGTGGCCCGGGGCGGCCCGAGCAGTACTTC.